There are many counts of the clone carrying this TCR beta chain. Trimming removed 6 bases from V and 15 bases from J; junction bases left unmatched: 9. CDR3 size: 12 residues. Looked up from germline, CDR1 is DFQATT and CDR2 is SNEGSKA (reference sequence). The unsorted libraries were generated from a total of 2 million PBMCs, which had been stored in RNAlater at -80 C. The cDNA was synthesized by 5'RACE incorporating 10-nucleotide random UMIs. From 15-18 subjects, every sequencing run obtained over 160 million TCR-beta sequences. Each CDR3 protein gets one entry after TCRdb re-called the 5' RACE reads with MiXCR. The table lists 50,000 or so distinct CDR3 sequences, about 25% of them singletons. This sample was taken from a study of neurological immune-mediated disorders.

The V gene is TRBV20-1, the J gene TRBJ2-1; 12 bases agree with TRBD1. This receptor was identified in a woman between 65 and 79 years old in good health. Sequenced sample: PBMCs. The CDR3 spells CSATGTGGAGFF. CDR3 DNA: TGCAGTGCGACCGGGACAGGGGGCGCGGGGTTCTTC.